This T cell receptor (beta chain) originates from a study of cytomegalovirus exposure and HLA in healthy donors. PCR was performed using 60 Vbeta and 13 Jbeta primers. Only in-frame clones appear in the TCRdb table, and some are missing; sequencing was by immunoSEQ multiplex PCR. Here the sample table reports approximately 93,000 clones. The CDR3 is made up of 14 amino acids. Germline CDR1 is KGHSH and CDR2 is LQKENI. The V gene end was trimmed by 5 bases and the J gene end by 3 bases; junction bases not matched to a gene: 6. Unrecorded immune exposure was likely among donors, who were nominally healthy when sampled.

The TCR was taken from a woman younger than 45 in good health and CMV-seronegative. This chain joins TRBV18 and TRBJ1-2; 7 bases map to TRBD1. The sample consisted of PBMCs. The CDR3, as DNA: TGTGCCAGCTCAGCAACCGACAGGGACTATGGCTACACCTTC. Amino acids: CASSATDRDYGYTF.